These 15 T cell receptor beta chains originate from one sample sequenced in a study of OX40 agonist ivuxolimab in advanced cancers. Libraries were prepared by immunoSEQ multiplex PCR; TCRdb keeps only in-frame clonotypes and omits some of them. The sample comprises more than 60,000 clones, roughly four fifths of which are singletons, and around 3.5% rests with the top ten. The input for sequencing was CD4+ or CD8+ T cells sorted from blood, taken in a trial of the OX40 agonist ivuxolimab. The receptor set was obtained from an adult with an advanced solid tumor such as melanoma, head and neck, liver or kidney cancer.

There are a few counts of this clone. The chain uses TRBV7-2 and TRBJ2-2; unclear D gene. CDR1 is SGHTA, CDR2 FQGNSA, per germline. This CDR3 region has 14 residues. Between the trimmed V and J ends, which lost 5 bases and 6 bases, there was a span of 13 bases. The CDR3 region has the DNA TGTGCCAGCAGCCCTCTAATGGCGGCCGGGGAGCTGTTTTTT. The encoded protein is CASSPLMAAGELFF.

This clone has just one count. This chain connects TRBV11-3 to TRBJ2-3, with TRBD2 matching over 14 bases. Germline V CDR1 and CDR2: SGHNT, YENEEA. Trimming cost V 5 bases and J 3 bases; bases outside gene matches: 7. The CDR3 has 17 amino acids. CDR3 protein: CASSTRLAGGQTDTQYF. The CDR3 DNA follows: TGTGCCAGCAGCACCCGACTAGCGGGGGGGCAGACAGATACGCAGTATTTT.

The rearrangement uses TRBV2 and TRBJ1-2; D gene uncertain. V gave up 4 bases and J gave up 4 bases, with 13 bases separating them. The germline V gene has CDR1 SNHLY and CDR2 FYNNEI. This CDR3 comprises 14 residues. The CDR3 bases are TGTGCCAGCAGTGGACTTGGGAGATTCTATGGCTACACCTTC. This gives the protein CASSGLGRFYGYTF.

The J gene is TRBJ2-3, the V gene TRBV7-3; D gene uncertain. This CDR3 region has 14 residues. Germline V gene data show CDR1 as SGHTA and CDR2 as FQGTGA. V gave up 5 bases and J gave up 6 bases, with 15 bases separating them. In DNA form, the CDR3 reads TGTGCCAGCAGCCTCTCACGACTTGGGGATACGCAGTATTTT. It is translated as CASSLSRLGDTQYF.

The chain has TRBV14 and TRBJ2-5; D remains ambiguous. Trimming stripped 1 base from V and 5 bases from J, with 8 bases between. Germline V CDR1 and CDR2: SGHDN, FVKESK. This CDR3 has 13 amino acids. In DNA, the CDR3 is TGTGCCAGCAGCCAAGGGCTGGGGGAGACCCAGTACTTC. Protein: CASSQGLGETQYF. Filled out from reference TRBV14 and TRBJ2-5, the complete variable domain reads EAGVTQFPSHSVIEKGQTVTLRCDPISGHDNLYWYRRVMGKEIKFLLHFVKESKQDESGMPNNRFLAERTGGTYSTLKVQPAELEDSGVYFCASSQGLGETQYFGPGTRLLVL.

The chain is built from TRBV11-2 and TRBJ1-1, with 7 bases fitting TRBD1. Germline assignment: CDR1 SGHAT and CDR2 FQNNGV. The CDR3 length is 16 residues. With V trimmed by 8 bases and J by 0 bases, 12 bases remained unmatched. CDR3 residues: CASVRDNRGLNTEAFF. The CDR3 DNA reads TGTGCCAGCGTCCGAGACAATAGGGGGCTGAACACTGAAGCTTTCTTT.

There are a few counts of this clone. The chain combines TRBV7-9 with TRBJ1-2; D possibly corresponds to TRBD1 (5 bases). The CDR3 is 12 residues long. CDR1 SEHNR and CDR2 FQNEAQ come from the germline V gene (reference sequence). V lost 5 bases, J lost 4 bases, and 8 bases lay in between. CDR3 protein: CASSRGVYGYTF. The CDR3 DNA follows: TGTGCCAGCAGCAGAGGGGTCTATGGCTACACCTTC. Based on the CDR3 plus reference TRBV7-9 and TRBJ1-2, the full variable domain is DTGVSQNPRHKITKRGQNVTFRCDPISEHNRLYWYRQTLGQGPEFLTYFQNEAQLEKSRLLSDRFSAERPKGSFSTLEIQRTEQGDSAMYLCASSRGVYGYTFGSGTRLTVV.

The count of this clone is one. The chain joins TRBV6-1 to TRBJ1-1; D call uncertain. V was clipped by 7 bases and J by 3 bases, with 15 bases between them. This CDR3 spans 14 amino acids. Germline CDR1 reads MNHNS; CDR2 reads SASEGT. The CDR3 DNA follows: TGTGCCAGCACCGGGAGAGAGAGCTACACTGAAGCTTTCTTT. Translated: CASTGRESYTEAFF.

V usage is TRBV5-1 and J usage is TRBJ2-7; 8 bases line up with TRBD2. From germline, CDR1 is SGHRS and CDR2 YFSETQ. The V and J ends lost 0 bases and 3 bases, in that order; junction bases with no gene match: 5. CDR3 length: 15 amino acids. In DNA, the CDR3 is TGCGCCAGCAGCTTGGAAGGGACTAGGTACTACGAGCAGTACTTC. Protein sequence: CASSLEGTRYYEQYF.

This clone was found once. CDR3 loop: CATLSGTGGNQPQHF. In nucleotides, the CDR3 is TGTGCCACCTTGAGCGGGACAGGGGGCAATCAGCCCCAGCATTTT. The chain couples TRBV7-9 to TRBJ1-5; the match to TRBD1 covers 10 bases. The V segment lost 10 bases and the J segment 2 bases; nucleotides outside the gene matches: 8. CDR1 and CDR2 (germline): SEHNR, FQNEAQ (reference sequence). The CDR3 has 15 residues.

The CDR3 nucleotides are TGCGCCAGCAGGGCCGGGACTAGCGCCGGGGAGCTGTTTTTT. Protein: CASRAGTSAGELFF. The chain has TRBV5-1 and TRBJ2-2; 10 bases fit TRBD2. V was pared by 5 bases and J by 6 bases, with 4 bases of the junction left unmatched. CDR1 SGHRS and CDR2 YFSETQ come from the germline V gene. The CDR3 sequence is 14 residues long. The full variable domain, rest sourced from reference TRBV5-1 and TRBJ2-2, is KAGVTQTPRYLIKTRGQQVTLSCSPISGHRSVSWYQQTPGQGLQFLFEYFSETQRNKGNFPGRFSGRQFSNSRSEMNVSTLELGDSALYLCASRAGTSAGELFFGEGSRLTVL.

For this clone: Additional DNA sequences in this sample encode the identical CDR3. The rearrangement joins TRBV18 to TRBJ2-7, with D maybe TRBD2 (5 bases). Trimming shortened V by 2 bases and J by 3 bases, and 5 bases separated the two germline ends. The CDR3 covers 12 residues. In germline, CDR1 is KGHSH, CDR2 LQKENI. The CDR3 nucleotides are TGTGCCAGCTCACCAACTAGCTACGAGCAGTACTTC. It encodes CASSPTSYEQYF.

CDR3 protein: CASSESLAGGPGRYF. CDR3 DNA sequence: TGTGCCAGCAGTGAAAGTCTAGCGGGGGGGCCGGGGAGGTATTTT. V usage is TRBV6-1 and J usage is TRBJ2-3, with 12 positions matching TRBD2. Germline V CDR1 and CDR2: MNHNS, SASEGT. Germline trimming cut 2 bases from V and 14 bases from J; bases unmatched to any gene: 11. The length of the CDR3 is 15 residues.

This chain joins TRBV27 and TRBJ1-6; a possible D gene is TRBD1 (5 bases). The ends were cut back, 6 bases at V and 9 bases at J, with 9 bases in the middle. The CDR3 is made up of 12 amino acids. Looked up from germline, CDR1 is MNHEY and CDR2 is SMNVEV (reference sequence). The CDR3 loop reads CASRSGISPLHF. The CDR3 coding sequence is TGTGCCAGCAGATCAGGGATTTCACCCCTCCACTTT.

V and J are TRBV6-5 and TRBJ1-2, with a weak D call TRBD1 (6 bases). The V gene's germline CDR1 is MNHEY and CDR2 SVGAGI. The CDR3 contains 14 residues. The germline V and J ends were trimmed by 0 bases and 8 bases, with 13 bases remaining between them. CDR3 amino acids: CASSYSERGVGYTF. In DNA, the CDR3 is TGTGCCAGCAGTTACTCCGAAAGGGGGGTCGGCTACACCTTC.